This T cell receptor beta chain was obtained from a study of Graves' ophthalmopathy and Graves' hyperthyroidism. The study's findings and limits: At approximately 70% sensitivity and 72.22% specificity, the model predicted progression of the ophthalmopathy.

The V gene's germline CDR1 is LGHNA and CDR2 YNFKEQ. The CDR3 has 15 residues. V was cut by 0 bases and J by 0 bases, with 9 bases left in between. At least ten counts were recorded for this clonotype. The antigen is not known. The TCR beta CDR3 regions underwent amplification from RNA transcripts. RT-PCR with HTBI primers came first, then second-round multiplex PCR. TCRdb reprocessed the multiplex PCR reads with MiXCR, giving one entry per CDR3 protein. The sample has 400,000 to 450,000 distinct CDR3 sequences; roughly 21% are singletons. The sequenced sample consisted of peripheral blood. The chain is built from TRBV4-2 and TRBJ2-7; D may be TRBD1 (5 bases). This clonotype was obtained from a woman aged 18-30 years with stable Graves' hyperthyroidism. Here the CDR3 reads CASSQDPDSSYEQYF. CDR3 in DNA: TGTGCCAGCAGCCAAGACCCCGACAGCTCCTACGAGCAGTACTTC.